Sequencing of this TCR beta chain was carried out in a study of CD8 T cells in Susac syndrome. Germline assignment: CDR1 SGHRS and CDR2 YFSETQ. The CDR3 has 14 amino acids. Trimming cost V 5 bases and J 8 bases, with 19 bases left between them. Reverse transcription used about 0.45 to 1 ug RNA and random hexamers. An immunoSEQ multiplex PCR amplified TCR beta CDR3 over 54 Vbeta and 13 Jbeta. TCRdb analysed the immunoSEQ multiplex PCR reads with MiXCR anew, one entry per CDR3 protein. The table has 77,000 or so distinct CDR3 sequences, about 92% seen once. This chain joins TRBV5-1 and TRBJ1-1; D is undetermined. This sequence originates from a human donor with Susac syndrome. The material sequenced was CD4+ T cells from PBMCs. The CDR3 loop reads CASRQQPELFEAFF. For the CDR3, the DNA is TGCGCCAGCAGACAACAGCCAGAACTTTTCGAAGCTTTCTTT.